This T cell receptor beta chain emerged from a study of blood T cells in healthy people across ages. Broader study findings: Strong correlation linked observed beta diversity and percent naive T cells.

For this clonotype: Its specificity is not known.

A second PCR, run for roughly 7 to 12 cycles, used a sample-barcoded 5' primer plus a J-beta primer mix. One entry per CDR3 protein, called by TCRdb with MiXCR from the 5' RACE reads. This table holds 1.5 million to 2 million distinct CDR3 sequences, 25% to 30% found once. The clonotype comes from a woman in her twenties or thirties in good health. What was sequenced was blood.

The CDR3 DNA sequence: TGCGCCAGCAGCCAAGGACTAGCGGGTAACACCGGGGAGCTGTTTTTT. Amino acid sequence: CASSQGLAGNTGELFF. The gene calls are TRBV4-3 and TRBJ2-2; TRBD2 matches 10 bases. This CDR3 has 16 amino acids. Germline CDR1 and CDR2: LGHNA and YSLEER. After removal of 1 base from V and 2 bases from J, the junction contained 1 base not matched to a gene.